One and the same sample provided the 24 T cell receptor beta chains below, sequenced in a study of cytomegalovirus exposure and HLA in healthy donors. Researchers ran the PCR with 60 Vbeta and 13 Jbeta primers. The data were produced by immunoSEQ multiplex PCR, yet TCRdb's version contains in-frame clones alone and is incomplete. The table records roughly 100,000 clones, 75% to 90% of them present only once. What was sequenced was PBMCs. The receptors here all came from a man aged 40-49 years in good health and CMV-seronegative.

This clone occurred a few times. J is TRBJ2-5 and V is TRBV7-2; D gene uncertain. TRBJ2-7 matches the DNA end more closely, so the J call is doubtful. The CDR3 length is 13 residues. Germline V gene data show CDR1 as SGHTA and CDR2 as FQGNSA. The DNA of the CDR3 is TGTGCCAGCAGCTTAGAAGCGACCTACGAGCAGTACTTC. Translation: CASSLEATYEQYF.

This chain joins TRBV12-5 and TRBJ2-2, with 8 bases matching TRBD1. CDR3 length: 17 residues. In germline, CDR1 is LGHNT, CDR2 FRNRAP. Germline trimming cut 5 bases from V and 1 base from J; bases unmatched to any gene: 9. Here the CDR3 DNA reads TGTGCTAGTGGTGGACAGGGCTCCCCGCGGAACACCGGGGAGCTGTTTTTT. The encoded protein is CASGGQGSPRNTGELFF.

Only a few counts were recorded for this clone. The CDR3 DNA is TGTGCCAGCAGCCAAGACGGACACGTAGGGGATACGCAGTATTTT. This codes for CASSQDGHVGDTQYF. V usage is TRBV14 and J usage is TRBJ2-3; D is possibly TRBD1 (5 bases). The V end lost 0 bases, the J end lost 6 bases, and 13 bases lay between the germline ends. Germline CDR1 reads SGHDN; CDR2 reads FVKESK. The CDR3 totals 15 residues. The variable domain in full, completed from reference TRBV14 and TRBJ2-3, reads EAGVTQFPSHSVIEKGQTVTLRCDPISGHDNLYWYRRVMGKEIKFLLHFVKESKQDESGMPNNRFLAERTGGTYSTLKVQPAELEDSGVYFCASSQDGHVGDTQYFGPGTRLTVL.

The chain has TRBV6-5 and TRBJ2-5; D gene uncertain. This CDR3 comprises 14 residues. V was shortened by 9 bases and J by 1 base, with 15 bases between the two germline ends. Germline assignment: CDR1 MNHEY and CDR2 SVGAGI. This CDR3 is CASSPRYSQETQYF. The CDR3 coding sequence is TGTGCCAGTTCTCCCCGGTACTCCCAAGAGACCCAGTACTTC.

The chain recombines TRBV4-3 with TRBJ2-1; D might be TRBD2 (5 bases). Germline-derived CDR1 and CDR2 are LGHNA and YSLEER. The ends were cut back, 0 bases at V and 8 bases at J, with 8 bases in the middle. This CDR3 spans 13 amino acids. CDR3 DNA sequence: TGCGCCAGCAGCCAAGAGGCGGGCTATGAGCAGTTCTTC. This sequence encodes CASSQEAGYEQFF.

The V and J genes are TRBV9 and TRBJ1-4; 9 positions match TRBD1. J was trimmed by 6 bases and V by 4 bases; bases with no gene match: 10. Germline V gives CDR1 SGDLS, CDR2 YYNGEE. This CDR3 has 16 amino acids. CDR3 coding DNA: TGTGCCAGCAGCCCATCCCGGGACAGGGATGATGAAAAACTGTTTTTT. As protein: CASSPSRDRDDEKLFF.

The chain joins TRBV28 to TRBJ2-7; TRBD1 aligns across 10 bases. The J segment lost 3 bases and the V segment lost 3 bases, leaving 8 bases of the junction unmatched. This CDR3 has 16 amino acids. Per germline, CDR1 MDHEN and CDR2 SYDVKM. The CDR3, as DNA: TGTGCCAGCAGTTTGTACCCGGGACAGGGGAGCTACGAGCAGTACTTC. Its translation is CASSLYPGQGSYEQYF.

J is TRBJ2-5 and V is TRBV6-5, with 8 bases matching TRBD2. The J segment lost 5 bases and the V segment lost 6 bases, leaving 11 bases of the junction unmatched. Looked up from germline, CDR1 is MNHEY and CDR2 is SVGAGI. The CDR3 has 15 amino acids. The CDR3: CASRLGLAVVETQYF. Written as DNA, the CDR3 is TGTGCCAGCAGACTCGGACTAGCTGTTGTGGAGACCCAGTACTTC.

The chain uses TRBV7-8 and TRBJ2-7, with 7 positions matching TRBD1. J gave up 2 bases and V 5 bases, and 6 bases lay outside the gene matches. Germline CDR1 SGHVS, CDR2 FQNEAQ. CDR3 length: 14 amino acids. The CDR3 protein is CASSAPGQTYEQYF. The CDR3 region has the DNA TGTGCCAGCAGCGCCCCGGGACAGACCTACGAGCAGTACTTC.

This clone was counted only a few times. This rearrangement joins TRBV4-1 to TRBJ2-7, with 16 bases identical to TRBD2. The germline gives CDR1 MGHRA, CDR2 YSYEKL. The ends lost 0 bases at V and 6 bases at J; junction bases unmatched: 5. The CDR3 runs to 17 residues. The CDR3 here is CASSQEGTSGGAGEQYF. As DNA, the CDR3 is TGCGCCAGCAGCCAAGAAGGGACTAGCGGGGGGGCCGGCGAGCAGTACTTC.

This clone was seen a single time. The J gene is TRBJ1-5, the V gene TRBV2, with D tentatively TRBD1 (5 bases). With 6 bases removed from V and 6 bases from J, the gap between germline ends came to 9 bases. The CDR3 runs to 12 residues. Germline V lookup: CDR1 SNHLY, CDR2 FYNNEI. CDR3 amino acids: CASSPGGQPQHF. The CDR3 nucleotides read TGTGCCAGCAGCCCCGGGGGTCAGCCCCAGCATTTT.

The chain employs TRBV20-1 and TRBJ2-7, with 7 bases lining up with TRBD1. Per germline, CDR1 DFQATT and CDR2 SNEGSKA (reference sequence). The CDR3 sequence is 11 residues long. V dropped 5 bases and J dropped 4; count of bases not matched to a gene: 2. CDR3 loop: CSAEGQYEQYF. In DNA form, the CDR3 reads TGCAGTGCTGAGGGACAGTACGAGCAGTACTTC.

V gene TRBV19 combines with J gene TRBJ2-2; a possible D gene is TRBD2 (5 bases). V dropped 6 bases and J dropped 3 bases, with 14 bases sitting between them. Per germline, CDR1 LNHDA and CDR2 SQIVND (reference sequence). The CDR3 covers 15 residues. CDR3 region: CASSALRGYTGELFF. DNA of the CDR3: TGTGCCAGTAGCGCCCTTCGGGGATACACCGGGGAGCTGTTTTTT.

The rearrangement joins TRBV5-1 to TRBJ2-1; 9 bases agree with TRBD2. The ends lost 2 bases at V and 7 bases at J; junction bases unmatched: 4. This CDR3 is 14 amino acids long. CDR1 is SGHRS, CDR2 YFSETQ, per germline. The CDR3 loop is CASSLGLARNEQFF. The CDR3 bases are TGCGCCAGCAGCTTAGGACTAGCGAGGAATGAGCAGTTCTTC.

The CDR3 spells CASGGDTDTQYF. Here the CDR3 DNA reads TGTGCCAGCGGGGGGGACACAGATACGCAGTATTTT. This chain joins TRBV6-6 and TRBJ2-3; 7 bases map to TRBD2. Germline loops: CDR1 MNHNY, CDR2 SVGAGI (reference sequence). V lost 8 bases to trimming and J lost 2 bases; unmatched junction nucleotides: 1. The CDR3 loop spans 12 amino acids.

This rearrangement joins TRBV13 to TRBJ1-1; a weak D match, TRBD1 (5 bases). Germline CDR1 PRHDT, CDR2 FYEKMQ (reference sequence). V dropped 5 bases and J dropped 7 bases, with 20 bases sitting between them. The CDR3 covers 15 residues. CDR3 residues: CASSPQGWSQGEAFF. Here the CDR3 DNA reads TGTGCCAGCAGCCCCCAGGGATGGAGCCAGGGTGAAGCTTTCTTT. Using reference TRBV13 and TRBJ1-1 for the parts outside the CDR3, the full variable domain is AAGVIQSPRHLIKEKRETATLKCYPIPRHDTVYWYQQGPGQDPQFLISFYEKMQSDKGSIPDRFSAQQFSDYHSELNMSSLELGDSALYFCASSPQGWSQGEAFFGQGTRLTVV.

The chain uses TRBV6-5 and TRBJ2-1, with 10 bases that match TRBD1. Germline V gene lookup returns CDR1 MNHEY and CDR2 SVGAGI. V trimming: 2 bases; J trimming: 6 bases; junction bases outside the gene matches: 4. The CDR3 loop spans 15 amino acids. CDR3 amino acids: CASSYGTGARNEQFF. CDR3 DNA sequence: TGTGCCAGCAGTTACGGGACAGGGGCCCGCAATGAGCAGTTCTTC.

J is TRBJ1-2 and V is TRBV6-1; 10 bases align to TRBD1. The V segment lost 2 bases and the J segment 4 bases; nucleotides outside the gene matches: 4. CDR1 and CDR2 from the germline V gene are MNHNS and SASEGT. This CDR3 spans 15 amino acids. The CDR3 region is CASSEPDRGSYGYTF. Here the CDR3 DNA reads TGTGCCAGCAGTGAACCGGACAGGGGGAGCTATGGCTACACCTTC.

This clone was counted only a few times. The rearrangement links TRBV30 to TRBJ1-6; TRBD1 matches at 8 bases. The CDR3 length is 13 residues. Germline loops: CDR1 GTSNPN, CDR2 SVGIG (reference sequence). V lost 7 bases, J lost 9 bases, and 8 bases stayed unmatched. The CDR3 here is CAFVTGGVSPLHF. In DNA form, the CDR3 reads TGTGCCTTCGTAACAGGGGGTGTTTCACCCCTCCACTTT.

In the case of this clone: At one end, the junction sequence differs from germline, possibly due to a read error. The chain combines TRBV7-9 with TRBJ1-3; TRBD1 matches at 9 bases. The CDR3 length is 17 residues. Germline V gives CDR1 SEHNR, CDR2 FQNEAQ (reference sequence). This CDR3 is CSSSLATGGASGNTIYF. CDR3 coding DNA: TGTTCCAGCAGCTTAGCTACAGGGGGCGCTTCCGGAAACACCATATATTTT.

The chain is built from TRBV5-1 and TRBJ2-2, with D tentatively TRBD1 (5 bases). CDR3 length: 15 amino acids. Germline CDR1 SGHRS, CDR2 YFSETQ. The V end was cut by 1 base, the J end by 1 base, with 8 bases between. The CDR3 nucleotides read TGCGCCAGCAGCTTGACAGGAATGAACACCGGGGAGCTGTTTTTT. As protein: CASSLTGMNTGELFF.

The J gene is TRBJ2-5, the V gene TRBV9; 10 positions agree with TRBD1. CDR1 and CDR2 (germline): SGDLS, YYNGEE. This CDR3 has 13 amino acids. The J segment lost 9 bases and the V segment lost 3 bases, leaving 5 bases of the junction unmatched. CDR3 sequence (DNA): TGTGCCAGCAGCGCCGGACAGGGGGGGGCCCAGTACTTC. This gives the protein CASSAGQGGAQYF. Full variable domain (outside the CDR3, taken from reference TRBV9 and TRBJ2-5): DSGVTQTPKHLITATGQRVTLRCSPRSGDLSVYWYQQSLDQGLQFLIQYYNGEERAKGNILERFSAQQFPDLHSELNLSSLELGDSALYFCASSAGQGGAQYFGPGTRLLVL.

A single count supports this clone. The V and J genes are TRBV19 and TRBJ1-2; 10 bases are shared with TRBD1. The CDR3 runs 13 residues. Germline lookup yields CDR1 LNHDA and CDR2 SQIVND (reference sequence). Trimming took 5 bases from V and 8 from J; bases not matched to a gene: 5. The CDR3 sequence: CASSYRDRGGYTF. The CDR3 DNA reads TGTGCCAGTAGTTATCGGGACAGGGGCGGCTACACCTTC.

This chain joins TRBV12-5 and TRBJ2-2; D is perhaps TRBD1 or TRBD2 (7 bases each). The V and J ends lost 5 bases and 5 bases respectively, with 15 bases between them. The CDR3 extends over 15 amino acids. CDR1 is LGHNT, CDR2 FRNRAP, per germline. The CDR3 DNA reads TGTGCTAGTGGTCTGGGGAGGGGGCGTACCGGGGAGCTGTTTTTT. Amino acid sequence: CASGLGRGRTGELFF.